This T cell receptor (beta chain) is drawn from a study of shared clonotypes between healthy human individuals. Libraries were prepared by immunoSEQ multiplex PCR; TCRdb keeps only in-frame clonotypes and omits some of them. Of 1,500,000 or so clones in the sample, 98% were seen once. The CDR3 covers 15 residues. V shed 5 bases, J shed 5 bases, and the junction held 9 bases outside the gene matches. The V gene's germline CDR1 is SGHVS and CDR2 FNYEAQ. The TCR sequence derives from a man younger than 45 in good health. The chain links TRBV7-6 to TRBJ2-5; 9 bases are shared with TRBD1. Specimen: naive CD4+ T cells sorted from blood. Sample subset: CD45RA+ positively selected. CDR3 sequence: CASSPGQGNRETQYF. DNA for the CDR3: TGTGCCAGCAGCCCGGGACAGGGTAACAGGGAGACCCAGTACTTC.